This is a list of T cell receptor beta chains from one sample in a study of shared clonotypes between healthy human individuals. TCRdb's copy holds only in-frame clones and misses some; the assay was immunoSEQ multiplex PCR. The table has roughly 2.5 million clones, more than 90% seen once. Source material: naive CD4+ T cells sorted from blood. The receptors originated from a man younger than 35 in good health. Each CDR3 is given without its conserved first and last residue. The order of the fields is D gene, J gene, V gene, clone size, CDR3 protein. D genes are given only for firm matches. Clone size, where shown, is once, few, many, or a class for clones that have expanded.

d_gene: NA
j_gene: TRBJ1-6
v_gene: TRBV5-1
abundance: NA
CDR3aa: ASSTGMGDNSPLH

d_gene: TRBD1
j_gene: TRBJ2-7
v_gene: TRBV5-4
abundance: NA
CDR3aa: ASSRETGTGEQY

d_gene: NA
j_gene: TRBJ1-3
v_gene: TRBV5-1
abundance: once
CDR3aa: ASSLATGPGNTIY

d_gene: TRBD1
j_gene: TRBJ1-6
v_gene: TRBV30
abundance: NA
CDR3aa: AWRAGGGLNSPLH

d_gene: NA
j_gene: TRBJ2-2
v_gene: TRBV11-1
abundance: NA
CDR3aa: ASSFGHTGELF

d_gene: NA
j_gene: TRBJ2-3
v_gene: TRBV19
abundance: NA
CDR3aa: ASSMGQLGDTQY

d_gene: TRBD1
j_gene: TRBJ2-5
v_gene: TRBV10-3
abundance: once
CDR3aa: AISPTGDPETQY

d_gene: NA
j_gene: TRBJ2-7
v_gene: TRBV7-2
abundance: NA
CDR3aa: ASSSVFEQY

d_gene: NA
j_gene: TRBJ1-2
v_gene: TRBV2
abundance: NA
CDR3aa: ASSEVRYYGYT

d_gene: NA
j_gene: TRBJ1-4
v_gene: TRBV7-2
abundance: NA
CDR3aa: ASSPTGTTNEKLF

d_gene: TRBD1
j_gene: TRBJ1-2
v_gene: TRBV27
abundance: NA
CDR3aa: ASSRRGQGEGYT

d_gene: NA
j_gene: TRBJ2-2
v_gene: TRBV7-2
abundance: NA
CDR3aa: ASTRQREGRGTGELF

d_gene: NA
j_gene: TRBJ2-3
v_gene: TRBV4-3
abundance: NA
CDR3aa: ASSQELRGPGTDTQY

d_gene: NA
j_gene: TRBJ1-2
v_gene: TRBV21-1
abundance: NA
CDR3aa: ASSRRQGKYHRGYGYT

d_gene: TRBD1
j_gene: TRBJ1-6
v_gene: TRBV7-8
abundance: once
CDR3aa: ASSLVGQGLNSPLH

d_gene: NA
j_gene: TRBJ1-4
v_gene: TRBV19
abundance: NA
CDR3aa: ASRTGGATNEKLF

d_gene: NA
j_gene: TRBJ2-4
v_gene: TRBV28
abundance: NA
CDR3aa: ASSQKNIQY

d_gene: NA
j_gene: TRBJ2-3
v_gene: TRBV5-1
abundance: NA
CDR3aa: ASSTGGAASTDTQY

d_gene: NA
j_gene: TRBJ1-5
v_gene: TRBV18
abundance: NA
CDR3aa: ASSPPGASSSQH

d_gene: TRBD1
j_gene: TRBJ1-5
v_gene: TRBV19
abundance: NA
CDR3aa: ASTRGQGGRSNQPQH

d_gene: NA
j_gene: TRBJ1-4
v_gene: TRBV5-1
abundance: NA
CDR3aa: ASSLGREGEKLF

d_gene: NA
j_gene: TRBJ2-7
v_gene: TRBV11-1
abundance: NA
CDR3aa: AIQRGTSSYEQY

d_gene: TRBD2
j_gene: TRBJ2-7
v_gene: TRBV6-5
abundance: NA
CDR3aa: ASRPSGGGTYEQY

d_gene: NA
j_gene: TRBJ1-5
v_gene: TRBV11-3
abundance: NA
CDR3aa: ASSLHWAQPQH

d_gene: TRBD1
j_gene: TRBJ1-6
v_gene: TRBV27
abundance: NA
CDR3aa: ASKYYRDSDSPLH

d_gene: TRBD1
j_gene: TRBJ2-7
v_gene: TRBV5-1
abundance: once
CDR3aa: ASSPPGTGTYEQY

d_gene: NA
j_gene: TRBJ2-7
v_gene: TRBV6-6
abundance: NA
CDR3aa: ASTPSGHSYEQY

d_gene: NA
j_gene: TRBJ2-2
v_gene: TRBV19
abundance: NA
CDR3aa: ASSIGLAQRTGELF

d_gene: NA
j_gene: TRBJ2-2
v_gene: TRBV7-3
abundance: NA
CDR3aa: ASSLTGSVGELF

d_gene: NA
j_gene: TRBJ2-7
v_gene: TRBV27
abundance: NA
CDR3aa: ASSTTGNYEQY

d_gene: NA
j_gene: TRBJ2-3
v_gene: TRBV10-3
abundance: NA
CDR3aa: AISSVSTDTQY

d_gene: NA
j_gene: TRBJ2-1
v_gene: TRBV5-1
abundance: NA
CDR3aa: ASSLDSSLFSYNEQF

d_gene: NA
j_gene: TRBJ2-7
v_gene: TRBV11-1
abundance: once
CDR3aa: ASSLAEGYEQY

d_gene: NA
j_gene: TRBJ1-5
v_gene: TRBV4-3
abundance: NA
CDR3aa: ASSQAGGSNQPQH

d_gene: TRBD2
j_gene: TRBJ2-7
v_gene: TRBV12-5
abundance: NA
CDR3aa: ASGLPLAAI

d_gene: TRBD1
j_gene: TRBJ1-6
v_gene: TRBV18
abundance: NA
CDR3aa: ASSPPGTGGNSPLH

d_gene: TRBD2
j_gene: TRBJ2-6
v_gene: TRBV5-1
abundance: NA
CDR3aa: ASSLPGTSSGANVLT

d_gene: NA
j_gene: TRBJ2-7
v_gene: TRBV19
abundance: NA
CDR3aa: ASSIEGPYEQY

d_gene: NA
j_gene: TRBJ2-3
v_gene: TRBV29-1
abundance: NA
CDR3aa: SVVEIGTQY